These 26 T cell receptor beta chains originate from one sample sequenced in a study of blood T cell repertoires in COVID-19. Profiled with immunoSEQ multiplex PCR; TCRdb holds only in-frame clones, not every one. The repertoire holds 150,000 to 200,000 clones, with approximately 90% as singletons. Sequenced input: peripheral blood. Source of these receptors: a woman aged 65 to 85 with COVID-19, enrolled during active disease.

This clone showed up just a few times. The CDR3 coding sequence is TGTGCCAGTAGTCGACAGGGGAAAGAAGCTTTCTTT. It yields the protein CASSRQGKEAFF. The chain links TRBV19 to TRBJ1-1; TRBD1 aligns across 8 bases. Germline V gives CDR1 LNHDA, CDR2 SQIVND (reference sequence). The ends lost 5 bases at V and 8 bases at J; junction bases unmatched: 4. The length of the CDR3 is 12 residues. Complete variable domain (other parts from reference TRBV19 and TRBJ1-1): DGGITQSPKYLFRKEGQNVTLSCEQNLNHDAMYWYRQDPGQGLRLIYYSQIVNDFQKGDIAEGYSVSREKKESFPLTVTSAQKNPTAFYLCASSRQGKEAFFGQGTRLTVV.

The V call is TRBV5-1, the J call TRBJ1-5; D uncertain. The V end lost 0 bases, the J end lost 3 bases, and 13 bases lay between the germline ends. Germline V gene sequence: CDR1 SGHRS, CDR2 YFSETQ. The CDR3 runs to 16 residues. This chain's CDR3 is CASSLERQMYNQPQHF. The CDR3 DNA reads TGCGCCAGCAGCTTGGAGCGGCAGATGTACAATCAGCCCCAGCATTTT.

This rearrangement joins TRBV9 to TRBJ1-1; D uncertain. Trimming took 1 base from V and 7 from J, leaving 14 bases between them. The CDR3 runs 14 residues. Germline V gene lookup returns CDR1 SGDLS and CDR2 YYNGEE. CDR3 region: CASSVLFGEGEAFF. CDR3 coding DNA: TGTGCCAGCAGCGTATTGTTCGGGGAAGGTGAAGCTTTCTTT. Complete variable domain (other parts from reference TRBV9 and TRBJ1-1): DSGVTQTPKHLITATGQRVTLRCSPRSGDLSVYWYQQSLDQGLQFLIQYYNGEERAKGNILERFSAQQFPDLHSELNLSSLELGDSALYFCASSVLFGEGEAFFGQGTRLTVV.

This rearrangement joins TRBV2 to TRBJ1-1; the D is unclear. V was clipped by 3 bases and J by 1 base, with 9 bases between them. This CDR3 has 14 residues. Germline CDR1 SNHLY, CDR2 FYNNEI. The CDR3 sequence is CASSELQQNTEAFF. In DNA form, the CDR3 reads TGTGCCAGCAGTGAGTTACAGCAGAACACTGAAGCTTTCTTT.

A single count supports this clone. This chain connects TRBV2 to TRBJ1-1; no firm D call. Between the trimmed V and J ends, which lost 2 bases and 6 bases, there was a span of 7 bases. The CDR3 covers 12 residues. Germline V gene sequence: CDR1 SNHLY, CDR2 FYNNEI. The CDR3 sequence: CASSEINPEAFF. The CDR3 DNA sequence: TGTGCCAGCAGTGAAATTAATCCTGAAGCTTTCTTT.

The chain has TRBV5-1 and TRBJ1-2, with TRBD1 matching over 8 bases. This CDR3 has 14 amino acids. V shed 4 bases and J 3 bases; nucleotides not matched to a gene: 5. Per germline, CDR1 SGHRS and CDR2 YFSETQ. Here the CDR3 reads CASSLEDRDYGYTF. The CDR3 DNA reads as TGCGCCAGCAGCCTCGAGGACAGGGACTATGGCTACACCTTC.

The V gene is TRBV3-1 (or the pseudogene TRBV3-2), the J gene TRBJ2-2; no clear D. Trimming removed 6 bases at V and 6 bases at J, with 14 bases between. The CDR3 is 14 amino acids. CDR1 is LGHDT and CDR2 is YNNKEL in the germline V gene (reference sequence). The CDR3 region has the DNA TGTGCCAGCAGAGGCGCAGGTAACGCCGGGGAGCTGTTTTTT. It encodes CASRGAGNAGELFF.

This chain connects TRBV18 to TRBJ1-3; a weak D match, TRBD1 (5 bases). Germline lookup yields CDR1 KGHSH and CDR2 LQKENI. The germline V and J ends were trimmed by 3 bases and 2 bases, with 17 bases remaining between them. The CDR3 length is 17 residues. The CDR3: CASSPVPVTAAGNTIYF. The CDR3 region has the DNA TGTGCCAGCTCACCGGTCCCTGTGACAGCTGCTGGAAACACCATATATTTT.

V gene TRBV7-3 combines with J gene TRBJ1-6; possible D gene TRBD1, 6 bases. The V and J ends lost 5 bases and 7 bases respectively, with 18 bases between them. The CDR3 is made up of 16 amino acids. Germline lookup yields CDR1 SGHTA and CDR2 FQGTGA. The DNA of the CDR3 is TGTGCCAGCAGCACCGGACCACGGGACACAAATTCACCCCTCCACTTT. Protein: CASSTGPRDTNSPLHF.

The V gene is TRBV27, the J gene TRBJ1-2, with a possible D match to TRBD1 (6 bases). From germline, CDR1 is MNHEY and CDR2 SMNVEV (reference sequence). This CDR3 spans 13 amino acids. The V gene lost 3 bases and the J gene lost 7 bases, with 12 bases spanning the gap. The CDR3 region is CASSFRGGFGYTF. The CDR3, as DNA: TGTGCCAGCAGTTTTCGGGGGGGCTTTGGCTACACCTTC.

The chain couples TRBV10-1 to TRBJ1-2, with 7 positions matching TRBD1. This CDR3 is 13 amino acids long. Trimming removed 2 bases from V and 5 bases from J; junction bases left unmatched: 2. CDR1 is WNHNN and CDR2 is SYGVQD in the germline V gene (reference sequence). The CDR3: CASSEDRAYGYTF. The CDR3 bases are TGCGCCAGCAGTGAGGACAGGGCTTATGGCTACACCTTC.

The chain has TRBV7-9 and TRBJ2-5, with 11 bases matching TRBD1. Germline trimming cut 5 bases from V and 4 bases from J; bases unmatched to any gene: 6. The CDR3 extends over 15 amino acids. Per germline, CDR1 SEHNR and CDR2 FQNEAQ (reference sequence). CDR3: CASSLDRGLLETQYF. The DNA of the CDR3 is TGTGCCAGCAGCCTGGACAGGGGGCTGCTAGAGACCCAGTACTTC.

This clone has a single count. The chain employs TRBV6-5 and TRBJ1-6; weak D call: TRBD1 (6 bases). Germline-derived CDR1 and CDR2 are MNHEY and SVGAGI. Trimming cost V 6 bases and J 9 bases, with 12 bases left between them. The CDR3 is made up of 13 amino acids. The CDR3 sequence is CASRDTGFSPLHF. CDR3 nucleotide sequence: TGTGCCAGCAGGGATACAGGGTTTTCACCCCTCCACTTT.

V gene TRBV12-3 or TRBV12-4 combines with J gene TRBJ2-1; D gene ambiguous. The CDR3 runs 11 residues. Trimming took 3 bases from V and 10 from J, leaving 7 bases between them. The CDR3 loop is CASSFMEEQFF. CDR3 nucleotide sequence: TGTGCCAGCAGTTTTATGGAGGAGCAGTTCTTC.

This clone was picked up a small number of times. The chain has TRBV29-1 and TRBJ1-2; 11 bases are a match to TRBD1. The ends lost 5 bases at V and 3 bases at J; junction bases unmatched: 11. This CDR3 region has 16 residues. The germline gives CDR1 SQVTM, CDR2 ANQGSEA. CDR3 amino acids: CSVSGQGALGDYGYTF. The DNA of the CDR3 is TGCAGCGTTTCTGGACAGGGGGCCCTTGGCGACTATGGCTACACCTTC.

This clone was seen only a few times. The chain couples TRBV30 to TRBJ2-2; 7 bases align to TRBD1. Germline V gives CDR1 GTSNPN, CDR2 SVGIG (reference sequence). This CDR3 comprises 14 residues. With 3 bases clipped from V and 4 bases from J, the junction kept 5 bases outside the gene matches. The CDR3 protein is CAWRRGRLTGELFF. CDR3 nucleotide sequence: TGTGCCTGGAGGAGGGGGCGCCTCACCGGGGAGCTGTTTTTT.

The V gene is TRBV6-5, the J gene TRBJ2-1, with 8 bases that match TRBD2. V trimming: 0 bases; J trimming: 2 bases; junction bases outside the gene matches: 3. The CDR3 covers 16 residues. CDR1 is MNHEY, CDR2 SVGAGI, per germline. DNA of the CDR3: TGTGCCAGCAGTTACTCGTTGCGGGGGGCCTACAATGAGCAGTTCTTC. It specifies CASSYSLRGAYNEQFF.

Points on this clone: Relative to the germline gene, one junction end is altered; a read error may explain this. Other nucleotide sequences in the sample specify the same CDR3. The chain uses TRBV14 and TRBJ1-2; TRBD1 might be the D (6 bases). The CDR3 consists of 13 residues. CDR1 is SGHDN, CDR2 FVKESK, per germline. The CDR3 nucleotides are TGTGCCAGCAGTCAAGGACAGAACTATGGCTACACCTTC. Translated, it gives CASSQGQNYGYTF.

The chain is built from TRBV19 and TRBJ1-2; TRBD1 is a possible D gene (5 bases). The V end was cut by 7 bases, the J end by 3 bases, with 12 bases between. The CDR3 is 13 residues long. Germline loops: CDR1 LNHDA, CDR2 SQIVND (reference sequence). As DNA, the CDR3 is TGTGCCAGTACAGGGTTCCTTGACTATGGCTACACCTTC. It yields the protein CASTGFLDYGYTF.

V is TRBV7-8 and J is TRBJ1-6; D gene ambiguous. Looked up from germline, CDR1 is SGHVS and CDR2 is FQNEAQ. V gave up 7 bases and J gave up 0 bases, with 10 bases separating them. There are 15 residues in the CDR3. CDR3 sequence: CASTALSSYNSPLHF. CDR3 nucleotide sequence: TGTGCCAGCACCGCCTTGAGCTCCTATAATTCACCCCTCCACTTT.

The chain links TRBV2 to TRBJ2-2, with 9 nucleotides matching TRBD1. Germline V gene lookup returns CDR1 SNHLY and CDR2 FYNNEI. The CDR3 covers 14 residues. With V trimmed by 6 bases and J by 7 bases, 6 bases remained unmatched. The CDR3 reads CASSPGQGFGELFF. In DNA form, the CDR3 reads TGTGCCAGCAGCCCGGGACAGGGTTTCGGGGAGCTGTTTTTT.

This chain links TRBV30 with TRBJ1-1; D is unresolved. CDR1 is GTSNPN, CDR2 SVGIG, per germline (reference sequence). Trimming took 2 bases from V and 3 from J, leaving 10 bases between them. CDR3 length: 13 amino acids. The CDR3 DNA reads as TGTGCCTGGAGTTCCTCCCCGTACACTGAAGCTTTCTTT. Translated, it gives CAWSSSPYTEAFF.

The chain's CDR3 is CASSLLGPIGTQYF. CDR3 in DNA: TGTGCCAGCAGCTTACTGGGGCCGATAGGGACCCAGTACTTC. V usage is TRBV7-2 and J usage is TRBJ2-5; tentative D call: TRBD1 (5 bases). This CDR3 has 14 residues. Trimming removed 2 bases at V and 7 bases at J, with 14 bases between. Germline CDR1 SGHTA, CDR2 FQGNSA.

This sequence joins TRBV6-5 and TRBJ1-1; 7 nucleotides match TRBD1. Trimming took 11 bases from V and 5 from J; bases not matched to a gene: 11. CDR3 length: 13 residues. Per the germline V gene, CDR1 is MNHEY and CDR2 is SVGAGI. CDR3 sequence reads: CAGSPGGWTEAFF. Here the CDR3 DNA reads TGTGCCGGATCCCCAGGGGGATGGACTGAAGCTTTCTTT.

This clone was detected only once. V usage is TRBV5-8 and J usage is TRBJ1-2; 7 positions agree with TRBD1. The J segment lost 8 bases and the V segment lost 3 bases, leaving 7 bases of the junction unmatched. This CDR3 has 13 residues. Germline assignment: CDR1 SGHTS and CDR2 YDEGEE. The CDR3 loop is CASSSTGSGGYTF. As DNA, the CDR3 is TGTGCCAGCAGCTCGACAGGGTCCGGAGGCTACACCTTC. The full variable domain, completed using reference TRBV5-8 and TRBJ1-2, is EAGVTQSPTHLIKTRGQQATLRCSPISGHTSVYWYQQALGLGLQFLLWYDEGEERNRGNFPPRFSGRQFPNYSSELNVNALELEDSALYLCASSSTGSGGYTFGSGTRLTVV.

The CDR3 DNA sequence: TGTGCCAGCAGAATCGCAGGGGGCGGGTTGCGAGGCTACACCTTC. It codes for CASRIAGGGLRGYTF. The chain employs TRBV7-2 and TRBJ1-2; 8 positions match TRBD1. Germline values: CDR1 SGHTA, CDR2 FQGNSA. Losses at the gene ends were 6 bases for V and 8 bases for J; bases not matched to a gene: 14. The CDR3 runs 15 residues.